The rows below give T cell receptor beta chains drawn from one sample of a study of cytomegalovirus exposure and HLA in healthy donors. Clones were read by immunoSEQ multiplex PCR, and TCRdb kept only the in-frame ones, dropping some. The data contain about 180,000 clones, 80% to 90% of them seen just once; the ten biggest clones take up around 5%. The material sequenced was PBMCs. These receptors were obtained from a girl aged 10 to 17 in good health and CMV-seropositive. Both conserved end residues are part of each CDR3. A D gene is named only where the DNA matches it firmly. Rows may omit the clone size; those that give it use once, few, many or a size class.

j_call	d_call	clone_size	v_call	cdr3_aa	cdr3_nt
TRBJ2-3	.	.	TRBV9	CASSVAGKTDTQYF	TGTGCCAGCAGCGTAGCGGGGAAAACAGATACGCAGTATTTT
TRBJ1-5	.	few	TRBV2	CASSEALRQHNQPQHF	TGTGCCAGCAGTGAAGCTCTACGACAGCACAATCAGCCCCAGCATTTT
TRBJ1-6	TRBD1	.	TRBV11-2	CASSPGQGRSPLHF	TGTGCCAGCAGCCCAGGACAGGGTCGTTCACCCCTCCACTTT
TRBJ1-1	.	once	TRBV7-3	CASSLTVSGNTEAFF	TGTGCCAGCAGCTTAACGGTCTCGGGGAACACTGAAGCTTTCTTT
TRBJ2-7	.	once	TRBV5-4	CASSSGYEQYF	TGTGCCAGCAGCTCAGGCTACGAGCAGTACTTC
TRBJ1-3	TRBD1	.	TRBV4-1	CASSQPGQAYRTF	TGCGCCAGCAGCCAACCGGGACAGGCATACCGGACATTT
TRBJ2-3	.	once	TRBV19	CASSAQGRVGTDTQYF	TGTGCCAGTAGTGCCCAAGGCCGGGTTGGCACAGATACGCAGTATTTT
TRBJ1-2	.	.	TRBV6-6	CASTKGGGYTF	TGTGCCAGCACCAAGGGGGGGGGCTACACCTTC
TRBJ2-3	TRBD1	.	TRBV9	CASSVAQQGETDTQYF	TGTGCCAGCAGCGTAGCGCAACAGGGGGAGACAGATACGCAGTATTTT
TRBJ2-5	TRBD2	.	TRBV4-1	CASSRVAGEETQYF	TGCGCCAGCAGCCGAGTTGCGGGGGAAGAGACCCAGTACTTC
TRBJ2-1	.	.	TRBV27	CASSTLGRTYYNEQFF	TGTGCCAGCAGTACATTGGGGAGGACGTACTACAATGAGCAGTTCTTC
TRBJ2-5	TRBD2	.	TRBV6-1	CASSEGPFGEGQETQYF	TGTGCCAGCAGTGAAGGCCCCTTTGGGGAGGGCCAAGAGACCCAGTACTTC
TRBJ2-7	TRBD1	.	TRBV6-6	CASSYGTGGDEQYF	TGTGCCAGCAGTTACGGGACAGGGGGGGACGAGCAGTACTTC
TRBJ1-1	TRBD1	.	TRBV18	CASSVKGARMNTEAFF	TGTGCCAGCTCGGTGAAGGGGGCTAGAATGAACACTGAAGCTTTCTTT
TRBJ1-2	.	few	TRBV5-4	CASSFGTPSYGYTF	TGTGCCAGCAGCTTTGGGACACCCTCCTATGGCTACACCTTC
TRBJ2-7	.	once	TRBV5-4	CASSQAGPSYEQYF	TGTGCCAGCAGCCAAGCGGGCCCCTCCTACGAGCAGTACTTC
TRBJ1-1	.	.	TRBV9	CASSPGETEAFF	TGTGCCAGCAGCCCCGGAGAGACTGAAGCTTTCTTT
TRBJ1-1	.	.	TRBV7-2	CASSLAAGLTEAFF	TGTGCCAGCAGCTTAGCGGCAGGGCTTACTGAAGCTTTCTTT
TRBJ1-4	.	few	TRBV4-1	CASSQGNMTTNEKLFF	TGCGCCAGCAGCCAAGGCAACATGACAACTAATGAAAAACTGTTTTTT
TRBJ2-2	TRBD1	.	TRBV14	CASSKTGVIGELFF	TGTGCCAGCAGCAAGACAGGGGTTATCGGGGAGCTGTTTTTT
TRBJ1-4	.	.	TRBV21-1	CASRPRGQVVEKLFF	TGTGCCAGCAGACCGAGGGGACAGGTAGTTGAAAAACTGTTTTTT
TRBJ2-5	TRBD1	.	TRBV25-1	CASSHPGQLQETQYF	TGTGCCAGCAGTCATCCGGGACAGCTCCAAGAGACCCAGTACTTC
TRBJ1-2	.	.	TRBV4-1	CASSLRSEGNYGYTF	TGCGCCAGCAGCCTCAGGAGTGAGGGAAACTATGGCTACACCTTC
TRBJ2-2	TRBD1	.	TRBV6-1	CASSDGTATFTGELFF	TGTGCCAGCAGTGACGGGACAGCAACTTTCACCGGGGAGCTGTTTTTT
TRBJ2-1	.	.	TRBV29-1	CSVEGAQYNEQFF	TGCAGCGTGGAGGGGGCTCAGTACAATGAGCAGTTCTTC
TRBJ2-7	TRBD1	.	TRBV30	CALDRGLYEQYF	TGTGCATTAGACAGGGGGCTCTACGAGCAGTACTTC
TRBJ2-5	.	.	TRBV11-3	CASSILDWGAGETQYF	TGTGCCAGCAGTATATTGGACTGGGGAGCGGGAGAGACCCAGTACTTC
TRBJ2-3	TRBD2	few	TRBV4-2	CASSQVAGGPVGTDTQYF	TGTGCCAGCAGCCAAGTAGCGGGGGGGCCTGTTGGCACAGATACGCAGTATTTT
TRBJ1-1	.	.	TRBV4-1	CASSRLGGSMNTEAFF	TGCGCCAGCAGCCGCCTTGGGGGGAGCATGAACACTGAAGCTTTCTTT
TRBJ2-7	TRBD1	.	TRBV6-5	CASSYFPGQGPYEQYF	TGTGCCAGCAGTTACTTTCCTGGACAGGGACCTTACGAGCAGTACTTC